This T cell receptor beta chain originates from a study of blood T cell repertoires in COVID-19. Study overall: Sites in the United States, Italy and Spain provided acute and convalescent COVID-19 samples.

Per the original methods: The assay estimated nucleated cells by amplifying reference gene primers. Here immunoSEQ multiplex PCR was the method, and the copy in TCRdb shows in-frame clones only, minus some. The DNA gave D and trimming, while V, J and clone size come from that table. The sample yields fewer than 300,000 clones, over 75% seen once. This clone was observed once. Patients from Seattle were sampled longitudinally, starting during active infection. With V trimmed by 5 bases and J by 0 bases, 14 bases remained unmatched. The CDR3 spans 19 residues. Germline CDR1 reads MDHEN; CDR2 reads SYDVKM.

This clonotype was sampled from a human donor with COVID-19, enrolled during active disease. The donor label of this sample is uncertain. This chain uses TRBV28 with TRBJ2-2, with TRBD2 identical over 8 bases. Sequenced: peripheral blood. The CDR3 spells CASSLDPLADLTNTGELFF. The DNA for the CDR3 is TGTGCCAGCAGTCTCGATCCACTAGCGGACCTTACGAACACCGGGGAGCTGTTTTTT.